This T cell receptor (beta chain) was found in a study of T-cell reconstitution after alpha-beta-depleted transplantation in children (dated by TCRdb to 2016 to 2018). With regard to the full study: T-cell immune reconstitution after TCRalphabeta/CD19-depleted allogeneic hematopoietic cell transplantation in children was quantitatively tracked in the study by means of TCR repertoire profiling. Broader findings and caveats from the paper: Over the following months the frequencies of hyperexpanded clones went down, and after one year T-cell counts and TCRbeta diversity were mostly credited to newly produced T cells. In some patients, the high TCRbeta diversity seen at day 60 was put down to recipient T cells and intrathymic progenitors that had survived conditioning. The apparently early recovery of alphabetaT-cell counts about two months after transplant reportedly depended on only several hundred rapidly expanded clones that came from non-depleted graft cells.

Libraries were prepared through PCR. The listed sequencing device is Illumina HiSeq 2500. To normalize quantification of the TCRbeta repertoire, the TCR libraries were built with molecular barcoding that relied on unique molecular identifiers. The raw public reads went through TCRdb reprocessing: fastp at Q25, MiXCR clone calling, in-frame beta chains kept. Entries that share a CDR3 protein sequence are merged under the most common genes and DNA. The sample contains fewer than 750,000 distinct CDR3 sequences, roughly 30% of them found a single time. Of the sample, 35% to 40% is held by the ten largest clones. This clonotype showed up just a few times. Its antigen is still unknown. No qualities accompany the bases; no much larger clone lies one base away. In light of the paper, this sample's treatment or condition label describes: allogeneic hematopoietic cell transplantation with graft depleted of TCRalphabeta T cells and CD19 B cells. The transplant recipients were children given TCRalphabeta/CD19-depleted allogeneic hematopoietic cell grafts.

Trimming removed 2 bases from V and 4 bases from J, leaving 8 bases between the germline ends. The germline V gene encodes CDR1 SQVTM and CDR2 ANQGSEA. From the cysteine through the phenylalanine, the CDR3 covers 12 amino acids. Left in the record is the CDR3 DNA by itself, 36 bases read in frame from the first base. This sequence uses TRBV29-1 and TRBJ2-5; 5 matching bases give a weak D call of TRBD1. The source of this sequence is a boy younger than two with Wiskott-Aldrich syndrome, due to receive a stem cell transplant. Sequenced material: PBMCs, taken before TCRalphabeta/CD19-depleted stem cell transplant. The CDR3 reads CSVERRAETQYF. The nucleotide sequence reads TGCAGCGTTGAACGCAGGGCAGAGACCCAGTACTTC. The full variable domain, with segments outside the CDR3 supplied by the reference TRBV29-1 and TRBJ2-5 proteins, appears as SAVISQKPSRDICQRGTSLTIQCQVDSQVTMMFWYRQQPGQSLTLIATANQGSEATYESGFVIDKFPISRPNLTFSTLTVSNMSPEDSSIYLCSVERRAETQYFGPGTRLLVL.